One sample yielded the 27 T cell receptor beta chains listed below, sequenced in a study of CD8 T cells in Susac syndrome. After extraction with the RNeasy kit, roughly 0.45 to 1 ug of the RNA was reverse transcribed using random hexamers. TCRdb ran MiXCR on the immunoSEQ multiplex PCR reads and lists one entry per CDR3 protein. The table records about 180,000 distinct CDR3 sequences, 94% of them present only once. The sample comprised CD4+ T cells from PBMCs. These receptors came from a human donor with Susac syndrome.

The CDR3, as DNA: TGTGCCAGCAGCACTGGACTAGCGGGGGAAGGGCAAGAGACCCAGTACTTC. It codes for CASSTGLAGEGQETQYF. The chain combines TRBV9 with TRBJ2-5, with TRBD2 matching 13 bases. The CDR3 runs to 17 residues. Losses at the gene ends were 4 bases for V and 2 bases for J; bases not matched to a gene: 8. Germline CDR1 and CDR2: SGDLS and YYNGEE.

The chain employs TRBV29-1 and TRBJ2-2, with 10 bases lining up with TRBD1. V dropped 6 bases and J dropped 6; count of bases not matched to a gene: 7. This CDR3 is 14 amino acids long. The germline gives CDR1 SQVTM, CDR2 ANQGSEA. The CDR3 region has the DNA TGCAGCGTGGGACAGGGGATTGCGTCCGGGGAGCTGTTTTTT. This sequence encodes CSVGQGIASGELFF.

DNA for the CDR3: TGTGCCAGCAGTTTATGGACTAGCGGGGGAATTAACAATGAGCAGTTCTTC. Amino acids: CASSLWTSGGINNEQFF. V and J are TRBV12-3 or TRBV12-4 and TRBJ2-1; 13 nucleotides line up with TRBD2. V was clipped by 2 bases and J by 5 bases; unmatched bases: 6. There are 17 residues in the CDR3.

This clonotype has a single count. CDR3 sequence reads: CASRGSPYNEQFF. CDR3 coding DNA: TGTGCCAGTAGGGGGTCCCCTTACAATGAGCAGTTCTTC. The rearrangement uses TRBV7-2 and TRBJ2-1; maybe TRBD1 (6 bases). The V gene's germline CDR1 is SGHTA and CDR2 FQGNSA. The CDR3 spans 13 residues. V dropped 9 bases and J dropped 4 bases, with 13 bases sitting between them.

This chain connects TRBV12-3 or TRBV12-4 to TRBJ1-2; the D is unclear. The V and J ends lost 3 bases and 0 bases respectively, with 14 bases between them. The CDR3 contains 16 residues. CDR3: CASSFRLSASNYGYTF. CDR3 bases: TGTGCCAGCAGTTTTAGGTTGTCAGCGTCTAACTATGGCTACACCTTC.

V is TRBV28 and J is TRBJ1-2; D ambiguous. V was shortened by 6 bases and J by 2 bases, with 10 bases between the two germline ends. CDR1 and CDR2 (germline): MDHEN, SYDVKM. The CDR3 runs 13 residues. The CDR3 region has the DNA TGTGCCAGCAGGACGGAAGGGAACTATGGCTACACCTTC. Translating gives CASRTEGNYGYTF.

V usage is TRBV15 and J usage is TRBJ2-2; D gene uncertain. V lost 1 base and J lost 7, with 10 bases in between. This CDR3 has 14 amino acids. Germline CDR1 and CDR2: LNHNV and YYDKDF (reference sequence). The CDR3 here is CATSRVFLIGELFF. In DNA form, the CDR3 reads TGTGCCACCAGCAGAGTATTTCTGATCGGGGAGCTGTTTTTT.

This CDR3 reads CASSQDLRSRGAYEQYF. The CDR3 DNA is TGTGCCAGCAGCCAAGATTTACGTTCCAGGGGAGCCTACGAGCAGTACTTC. The J gene is TRBJ2-7, the V gene TRBV3-1, with D perhaps matching TRBD1 (6 bases). Germline V CDR1 and CDR2: LGHDT, YNNKEL (reference sequence). Deletions cut 0 bases from V and 2 bases from J, with 17 bases between. There are 17 residues in the CDR3.

The count of this clonotype is one. The rearrangement joins TRBV5-4 to TRBJ1-1; D may be TRBD1 (5 bases). V lost 4 bases and J 3 bases, leaving 16 bases between the germline ends. Germline V gene lookup returns CDR1 SGHNT and CDR2 YYREEE (reference sequence). This CDR3 contains 15 residues. Here the CDR3 DNA reads TGTGCCAGCAGCCCTAGCGGGGCTCGGGACACTGAAGCTTTCTTT. It specifies CASSPSGARDTEAFF.

In this sample, this clonotype turned up once. The J gene is TRBJ1-1, the V gene TRBV7-9; no clear D. V lost 2 bases, J lost 2 bases, and 12 bases lay in between. The CDR3 contains 15 residues. Germline V gives CDR1 SEHNR, CDR2 FQNEAQ (reference sequence). CDR3 residues: CASSLKAGINTEAFF. CDR3 DNA: TGTGCCAGCAGCTTAAAAGCCGGAATCAACACTGAAGCTTTCTTT.

To note about this clonotype: Germline and junction disagree at one end, which may indicate a read error. The V call is TRBV11-2, the J call TRBJ2-5, with 8 bases aligning to TRBD2. The V gene's germline CDR1 is SGHAT and CDR2 FQNNGV. The CDR3 covers 9 residues. The CDR3 region is CASCGGWNF. The CDR3 nucleotides read TGTGCCAGCTGCGGGGGGTGGAACTTC.

The count of this clonotype is one. The chain uses TRBV7-9 and TRBJ2-3; D is unclear. The CDR3 spans 13 residues. V shed 3 bases and J shed 5 bases, with 9 bases lying between them. Per germline, CDR1 SEHNR and CDR2 FQNEAQ (reference sequence). CDR3 nucleotide sequence: TGTGCCAGCAGCTTCGACCGACAAGATACGCAGTATTTT. The encoded protein is CASSFDRQDTQYF.

The chain couples TRBV12-3 or TRBV12-4 to TRBJ2-1, with TRBD2 matching 10 bases. V lost 1 base, J lost 8 bases, and 5 bases stayed unmatched. The CDR3 spans 15 residues. The CDR3 sequence is CASSLVAGGSYEQFF. CDR3 DNA sequence: TGTGCCAGCAGTTTAGTAGCGGGGGGTTCCTATGAGCAGTTCTTC.

V is TRBV19 and J is TRBJ2-1; 9 bases are shared with TRBD1. The germline CDR1 and CDR2 sequences are LNHDA and SQIVND (reference sequence). This CDR3 contains 16 residues. V lost 8 bases, J lost 1 base, and 9 bases stayed unmatched. The CDR3 loop is CASAPGQGFSYNEQFF. CDR3 bases: TGTGCCAGTGCTCCGGGACAGGGCTTTTCCTACAATGAGCAGTTCTTC.

V is TRBV5-6 and J is TRBJ2-4; D uncertain. The length of the CDR3 is 11 residues. Germline V lookup: CDR1 SGHDT, CDR2 YYEEEE. The V gene lost 2 bases and the J gene lost 8 bases, with 5 bases spanning the gap. The CDR3 is CASSFEDIQYF. CDR3 nucleotides: TGTGCCAGCAGCTTCGAGGACATTCAGTACTTC.

The chain has TRBV29-1 and TRBJ1-2, with unresolved D. The V end lost 2 bases, the J end lost 3 bases, and 16 bases lay between the germline ends. Germline V gives CDR1 SQVTM, CDR2 ANQGSEA. The CDR3 loop spans 15 amino acids. CDR3 sequence reads: CSVEFGGFGYYGYTF. The DNA of the CDR3 is TGCAGCGTTGAATTTGGTGGGTTTGGCTACTATGGCTACACCTTC.

V is TRBV6-5 and J is TRBJ2-5; tentative D call: TRBD2 (5 bases). V lost 10 bases and J 7 bases, leaving 10 bases between the germline ends. The CDR3 has 10 amino acids. The germline gives CDR1 MNHEY, CDR2 SVGAGI. Here the CDR3 reads CATFRGTQYF. DNA for the CDR3: TGTGCCACCTTCCGGGGGACCCAGTACTTC.

The rearrangement uses TRBV6-5 and TRBJ1-5; no definite D call. The CDR3 totals 13 residues. Germline V gene sequence: CDR1 MNHEY, CDR2 SVGAGI. Trimming took 0 bases from V and 2 from J, leaving 2 bases between them. The CDR3 region is CASSYSRNQPQHF. CDR3 coding DNA: TGTGCCAGCAGTTACTCGCGCAATCAGCCCCAGCATTTT.

The chain combines TRBV12-3 or TRBV12-4 with TRBJ1-2; D gene uncertain. CDR3 length equals 14 residues. Trimming removed 2 bases from V and 0 bases from J, with 7 bases in between. The CDR3 here is CASSLIDSNYGYTF. The CDR3 nucleotides read TGTGCCAGCAGTTTAATAGACTCTAACTATGGCTACACCTTC.

The rearrangement uses TRBV30 and TRBJ1-2; tentatively, D is TRBD1 (6 bases). Germline V CDR1 and CDR2: GTSNPN, SVGIG (reference sequence). CDR3 length equals 13 residues. The germline V and J ends were trimmed by 4 bases and 2 bases, with 11 bases remaining between them. CDR3 sequence (DNA): TGTGCCTGGAAGGACAGACGAAACTATGGCTACACCTTC. Its translation: CAWKDRRNYGYTF.

The chain is built from TRBV7-9 and TRBJ1-6, with 7 bases that match TRBD1. CDR3 length: 12 amino acids. V shed 8 bases, J shed 10 bases, and the junction held 5 bases outside the gene matches. The V gene's germline CDR1 is SEHNR and CDR2 FQNEAQ (reference sequence). The CDR3 sequence is CASGTVESPLHF. The CDR3 nucleotides are TGTGCCAGCGGGACAGTAGAATCACCCCTCCACTTT.

The chain combines TRBV2 with TRBJ2-7; tentatively, D is TRBD1 (5 bases). CDR1 is SNHLY, CDR2 FYNNEI, per germline. Trimming pared 2 bases from V and 7 bases from J, leaving 12 bases between. CDR3 size: 13 residues. CDR3 DNA sequence: TGTGCCAGCAGTGAATCAGGGTACTATGAGCAGTACTTC. This codes for CASSESGYYEQYF. Supplemented by reference TRBV2 and TRBJ2-7, the full variable domain reads EPEVTQTPSHQVTQMGQEVILRCVPISNHLYFYWYRQILGQKVEFLVSFYNNEISEKSEIFDDQFSVERPDGSNFTLKIRSTKLEDSAMYFCASSESGYYEQYFGPGTRLTVT.

This chain connects TRBV30 to TRBJ1-1, with 7 bases matching TRBD1. Germline CDR1 is GTSNPN and CDR2 is SVGIG (reference sequence). With 3 bases clipped from V and 4 bases from J, the junction kept 5 bases outside the gene matches. The CDR3 has 13 amino acids. The CDR3 is CAWRQGGGTEAFF. CDR3 coding DNA: TGTGCCTGGAGGCAGGGGGGAGGCACTGAAGCTTTCTTT.

The V call is TRBV9, the J call TRBJ2-5; 11 nucleotides align to TRBD1. Trimming took 3 bases from V and 5 from J; bases not matched to a gene: 3. The CDR3 length is 14 residues. Germline V lookup: CDR1 SGDLS, CDR2 YYNGEE. The CDR3 nucleotides read TGTGCCAGCAGCGAGGGGACAGGGGGGGAGACCCAGTACTTC. Translated: CASSEGTGGETQYF.

The V call is TRBV5-1, the J call TRBJ2-3, with TRBD2 matching 9 bases. This CDR3 is built from 16 residues. CDR1 and CDR2 from the germline V gene are SGHRS and YFSETQ. Losses at the gene ends were 4 bases for V and 2 bases for J; bases not matched to a gene: 8. The CDR3 bases are TGCGCCAGCAGCCCGGAGGGCGGGGGGGCCACAGATACGCAGTATTTT. Translation gives CASSPEGGGATDTQYF.

This chain uses TRBV29-1 with TRBJ1-5, with D uncertain. Trimming removed 5 bases at V and 3 bases at J, with 8 bases between. Germline CDR1 reads SQVTM; CDR2 reads ANQGSEA. This CDR3 is built from 12 residues. CDR3 DNA sequence: TGCAGCGTTCGAGAGCCCAATCAGCCCCAGCATTTT. This translates into CSVREPNQPQHF.

The CDR3 DNA sequence: TGTGCCTGGAGTAAACTAACCATGAACACTGAAGCTTTCTTT. Its protein is CAWSKLTMNTEAFF. The rearrangement links TRBV30 to TRBJ1-1; D is undetermined. The CDR3 length is 14 residues. Germline values: CDR1 GTSNPN, CDR2 SVGIG (reference sequence). Trimming shortened V by 2 bases and J by 0 bases, and 10 bases separated the two germline ends.